Below, one T cell receptor beta chain is given with its context. What this receptor recognizes is not known. No much larger clone exists at a distance of one base, and base qualities are not known. This specimen belongs to a study of memory CD4+ T cells and cytomegalovirus serostatus (dated by TCRdb to between 2018 and 2021). Turning to the overall study: The roughly 35 healthy Belgian adults in the cohort included 9 who were CMV seropositive and roughly 25 who were CMV seronegative. The study sequenced CD4+ memory TCRbeta repertoires of a Belgian cohort with known cytomegalovirus serostatus to replicate a published TCR-based CMV serostatus classifier. General study outcomes and caveats: A median bootstrapped AUC of about 0.95 with a 95% CI of 0.76-1.00 was achieved on the Belgian cohort by the original-framework classifier. CMV serostatus prediction reached a median bootstrapped AUC of about 0.94 with the original framework and about 0.93 with a US-trained random forest. Among the 160 or so previously reported CMV-associated TCRbeta sequences, 67 showed up in the CD4+ memory repertoires, with each one found in between one and five individuals. Only CD4+CD45RO+ memory cells were sequenced, in contrast to the original study, which included naive and memory CD4+ and CD8+ populations. The results were interpreted as suggesting that the CMV-associated TCR signature is largely present in the CD4+ memory repertoire.

The Quick-DNA Microprep Kit was used to extract genomic DNA from the sorted cells. TCRbeta DNA was amplified with the immunoSEQ hsTCRbeta kit following the manufacturer's protocol. An Illumina MiSeq instrument was used to sequence the TCRbeta libraries. Processing in the source paper ran as follows. Once out-of-frame sequences had been removed, approximately 2,000,000 distinct TCRbeta sequences were left, which works out to an average of roughly 70,000 per individual. Each individual was scored using the number of 150 to 200 previously reported CMV-associated TCRbeta sequences that the individual carried and the total number of productive distinct TCRbeta sequences. A beta-binomial model was reimplemented in Python, and scikit-learn random forests with default parameters were trained on US cohort data. Classifier performance on the Belgian cohort was summarized as median AUC with percentile confidence intervals over 10,000 bootstrap iterations. TCRdb took this table from immuneACCESS and kept in-frame rearrangements with V and J called. Such tables lack part of the clones; where checked against another copy, unresolved V genes explain under half of the gap, and the rest is unexplained. V and J calls and clone size follow that table, whereas D and trimming were derived from the DNA. The sample contains over 40,000 clones, roughly four fifths of them found a single time. In total, the top ten clones hold around 0.63% of the sample.

A FACSAria II was used to sort memory CD4+ T cells, defined as single viable CD3+CD4+CD8-CD45RO+ cells. To determine CMV serostatus, a Roche Elecsys assay was used that detects serum IgG against CMV pp150, pp28, p38 and p52. Once the samples were thawed, total CD4+ T cells were enriched through positive selection using CD4 magnetic microbeads. The samples came from a different study that was designed specifically to examine the CD4+ T cell memory repertoire. Following standard operating procedures, peripheral blood mononuclear cells were isolated and cryopreserved, while serum was kept at -80 degrees C. CD3-PerCP (BW264/56), CD4-APC (RPA-T4), CD45RO-PE (UCHT1) and CD8-Pacific Orange (3B5) antibodies were used for staining, and non-viable cells were excluded with Sytox blue. Measured from the cysteine to the phenylalanine, the CDR3 is 15 residues long. CDR3 DNA only is kept here, 45 bases in frame from base 1. The junction shows trimming of 0 bases on V and 4 bases on J, and the gene matches do not reach 4 bases of it. CDR1 and CDR2, looked up from the germline V gene, are SGHRS and YFSETQ.

The receptor was derived from an adult in good health and CMV-seronegative. Material: memory CD4+ T cells from blood. The chain was built from TRBV5-1 and TRBJ2-1; a stretch of 7 junction bases matches TRBD2. For the CDR3, the sequence is CASSLVGGSYNEQFF. The nucleotide sequence is TGCGCCAGCAGCTTGGTCGGGGGGTCTTACAATGAGCAGTTCTTC.